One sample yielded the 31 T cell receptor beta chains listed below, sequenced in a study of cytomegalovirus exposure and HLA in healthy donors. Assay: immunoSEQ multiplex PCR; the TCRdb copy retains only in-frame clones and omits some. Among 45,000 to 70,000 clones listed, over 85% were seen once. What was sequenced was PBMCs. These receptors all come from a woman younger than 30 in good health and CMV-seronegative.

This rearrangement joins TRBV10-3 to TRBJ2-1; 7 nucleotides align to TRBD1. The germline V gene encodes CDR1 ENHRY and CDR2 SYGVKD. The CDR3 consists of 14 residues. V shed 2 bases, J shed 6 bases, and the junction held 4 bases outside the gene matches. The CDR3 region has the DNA TGTGCCATCAGTGAGGACAGGGCCCTCAATGAGCAGTTCTTC. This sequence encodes CAISEDRALNEQFF.

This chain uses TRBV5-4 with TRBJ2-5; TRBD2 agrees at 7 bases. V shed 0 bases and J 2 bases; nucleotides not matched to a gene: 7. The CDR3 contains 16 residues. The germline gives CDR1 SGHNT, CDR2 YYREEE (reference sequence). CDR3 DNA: TGTGCCAGCAGCTTGGGTCTTCTAGCGGATCAAGAGACCCAGTACTTC. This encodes CASSLGLLADQETQYF.

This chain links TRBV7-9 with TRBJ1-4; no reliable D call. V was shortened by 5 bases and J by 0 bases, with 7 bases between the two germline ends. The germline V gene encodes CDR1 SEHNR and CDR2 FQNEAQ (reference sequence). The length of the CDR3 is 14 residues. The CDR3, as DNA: TGTGCCAGCAGCCCCTTTGCAACTAATGAAAAACTGTTTTTT. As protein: CASSPFATNEKLFF.

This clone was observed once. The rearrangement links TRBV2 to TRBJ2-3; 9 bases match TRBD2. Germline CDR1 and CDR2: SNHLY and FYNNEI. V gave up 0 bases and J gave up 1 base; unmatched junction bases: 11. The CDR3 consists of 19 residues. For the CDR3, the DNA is TGTGCCAGCAGTGAAGCGGGGGAGATAAGACTAGCGGGCACAGATACGCAGTATTTT. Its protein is CASSEAGEIRLAGTDTQYF.

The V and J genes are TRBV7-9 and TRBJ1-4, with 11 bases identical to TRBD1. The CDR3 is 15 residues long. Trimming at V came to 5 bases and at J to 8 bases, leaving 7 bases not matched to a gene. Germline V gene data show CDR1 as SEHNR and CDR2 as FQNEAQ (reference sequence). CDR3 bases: TGTGCCAGCAGCGCCTATGGGACAGGGGGAGAAAAACTGTTTTTT. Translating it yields CASSAYGTGGEKLFF.

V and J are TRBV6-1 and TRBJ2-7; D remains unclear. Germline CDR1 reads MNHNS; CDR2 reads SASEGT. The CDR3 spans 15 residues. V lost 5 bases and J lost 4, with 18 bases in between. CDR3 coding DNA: TGTGCCAGCAGTCACCTTGGAAGCCGGAGTTACGAGCAGTACGTC. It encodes CASSHLGSRSYEQYV.

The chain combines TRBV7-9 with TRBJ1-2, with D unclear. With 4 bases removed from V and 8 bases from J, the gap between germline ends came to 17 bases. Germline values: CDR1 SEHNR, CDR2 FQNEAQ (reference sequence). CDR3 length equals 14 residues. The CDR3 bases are TGTGCCAGCAGCTCGGAGGGAGGTGGGAAAGGCTACACCTTC. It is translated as CASSSEGGGKGYTF.

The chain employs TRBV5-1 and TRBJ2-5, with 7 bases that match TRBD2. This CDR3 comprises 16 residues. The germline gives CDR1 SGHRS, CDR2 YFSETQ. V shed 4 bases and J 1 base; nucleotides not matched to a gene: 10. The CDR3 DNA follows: TGCGCCAGCAGCCGATCGGGGGGTTCGGTCCAAGAGACCCAGTACTTC. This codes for CASSRSGGSVQETQYF.

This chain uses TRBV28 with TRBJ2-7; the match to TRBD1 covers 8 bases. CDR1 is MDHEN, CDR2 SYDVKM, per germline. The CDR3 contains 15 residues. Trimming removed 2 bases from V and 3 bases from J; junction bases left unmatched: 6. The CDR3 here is CASSLAGTGRYEQYF. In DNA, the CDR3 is TGTGCCAGCAGTTTAGCCGGGACAGGACGCTACGAGCAGTACTTC.

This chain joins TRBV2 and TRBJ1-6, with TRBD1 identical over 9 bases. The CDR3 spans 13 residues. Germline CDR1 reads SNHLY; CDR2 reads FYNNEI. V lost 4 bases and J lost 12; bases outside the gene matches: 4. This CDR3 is CASSAGQGRPLHF. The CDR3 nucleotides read TGTGCCAGCAGTGCGGGACAGGGCAGACCCCTCCACTTT.

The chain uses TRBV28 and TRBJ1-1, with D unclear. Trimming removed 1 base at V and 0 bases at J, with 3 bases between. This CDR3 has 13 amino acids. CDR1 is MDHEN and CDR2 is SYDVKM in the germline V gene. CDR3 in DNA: TGTGCCAGCAGTTTATTTATGAACACTGAAGCTTTCTTT. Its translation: CASSLFMNTEAFF.

The CDR3 DNA sequence: TGTGCCAGTAGTAGAGGGCTTTTCTCTGGAAACACCATATATTTT. Translation: CASSRGLFSGNTIYF. The chain recombines TRBV19 with TRBJ1-3, with D unclear. Between the trimmed V and J ends, which lost 4 bases and 0 bases, there was a span of 10 bases. The CDR3 consists of 15 residues. CDR1 and CDR2 (germline): LNHDA, SQIVND (reference sequence).

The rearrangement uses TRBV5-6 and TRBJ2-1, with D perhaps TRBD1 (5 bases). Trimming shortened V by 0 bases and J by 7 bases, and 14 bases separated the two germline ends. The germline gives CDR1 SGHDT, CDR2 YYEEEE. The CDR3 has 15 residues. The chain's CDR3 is CASSLERLSGNEQFF. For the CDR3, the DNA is TGTGCCAGCAGCTTGGAGAGGTTATCAGGGAATGAGCAGTTCTTC.

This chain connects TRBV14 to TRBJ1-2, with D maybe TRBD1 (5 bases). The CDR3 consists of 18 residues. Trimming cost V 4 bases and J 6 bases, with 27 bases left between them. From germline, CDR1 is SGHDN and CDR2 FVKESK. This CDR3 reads CASSLNKGRAPGGDGYTF. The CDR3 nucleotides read TGTGCCAGCAGCCTAAACAAAGGACGGGCTCCGGGGGGGGATGGCTACACCTTC.

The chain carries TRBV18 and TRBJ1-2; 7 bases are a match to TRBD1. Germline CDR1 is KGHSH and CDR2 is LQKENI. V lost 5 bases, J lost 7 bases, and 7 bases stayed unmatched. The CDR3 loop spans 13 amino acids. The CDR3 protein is CASSSGQLGGYTF. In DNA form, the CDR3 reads TGTGCCAGCTCATCGGGACAGCTAGGTGGCTACACCTTC.

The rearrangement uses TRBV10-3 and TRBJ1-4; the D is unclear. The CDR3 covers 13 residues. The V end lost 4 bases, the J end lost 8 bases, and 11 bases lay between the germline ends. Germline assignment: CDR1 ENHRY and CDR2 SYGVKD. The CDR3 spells CAISVGEEEKLFF. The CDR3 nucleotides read TGTGCCATCAGTGTAGGAGAGGAAGAAAAACTGTTTTTT.

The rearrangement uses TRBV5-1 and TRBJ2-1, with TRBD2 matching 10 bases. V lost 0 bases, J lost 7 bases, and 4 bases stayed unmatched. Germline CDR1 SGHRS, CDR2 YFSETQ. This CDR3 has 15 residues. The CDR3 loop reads CASSLAGLASNEQFF. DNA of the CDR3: TGCGCCAGCAGCTTGGCGGGACTAGCGTCAAATGAGCAGTTCTTC. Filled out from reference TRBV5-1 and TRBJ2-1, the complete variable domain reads KAGVTQTPRYLIKTRGQQVTLSCSPISGHRSVSWYQQTPGQGLQFLFEYFSETQRNKGNFPGRFSGRQFSNSRSEMNVSTLELGDSALYLCASSLAGLASNEQFFGPGTRLTVL.

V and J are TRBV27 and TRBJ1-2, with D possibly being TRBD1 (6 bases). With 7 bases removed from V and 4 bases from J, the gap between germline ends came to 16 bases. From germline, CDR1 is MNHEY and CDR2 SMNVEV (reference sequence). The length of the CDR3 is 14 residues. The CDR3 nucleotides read TGTGCCAGCAAGGACAGATTTCAGGGCTATGGCTACACCTTC. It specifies CASKDRFQGYGYTF.

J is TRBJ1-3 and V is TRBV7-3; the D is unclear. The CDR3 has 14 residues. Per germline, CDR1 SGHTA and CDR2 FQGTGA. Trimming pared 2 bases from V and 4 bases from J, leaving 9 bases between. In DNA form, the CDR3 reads TGTGCCAGCAGCTTACGAGGCAGCGGAAACACCATATATTTT. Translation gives CASSLRGSGNTIYF.

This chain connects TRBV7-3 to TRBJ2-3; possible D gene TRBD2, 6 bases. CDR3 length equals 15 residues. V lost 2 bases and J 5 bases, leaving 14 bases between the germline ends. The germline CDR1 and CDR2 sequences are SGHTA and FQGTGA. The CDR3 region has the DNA TGTGCCAGCAGCTTAGGAACGGGGCGGGGAGATACGCAGTATTTT. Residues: CASSLGTGRGDTQYF. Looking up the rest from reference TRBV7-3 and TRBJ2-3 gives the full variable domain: GAGVSQTPSNKVTEKGKYVELRCDPISGHTALYWYRQSLGQGPEFLIYFQGTGAADDSGLPNDRFFAVRPEGSVSTLKIQRTERGDSAVYLCASSLGTGRGDTQYFGPGTRLTVL.

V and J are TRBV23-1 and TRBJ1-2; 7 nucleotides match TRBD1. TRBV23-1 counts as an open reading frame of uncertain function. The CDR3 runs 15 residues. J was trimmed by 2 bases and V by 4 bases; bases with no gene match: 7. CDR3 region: CASSPKGQENYGYTF. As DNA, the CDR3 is TGCGCCAGCAGTCCAAAAGGACAGGAAAACTATGGCTACACCTTC.

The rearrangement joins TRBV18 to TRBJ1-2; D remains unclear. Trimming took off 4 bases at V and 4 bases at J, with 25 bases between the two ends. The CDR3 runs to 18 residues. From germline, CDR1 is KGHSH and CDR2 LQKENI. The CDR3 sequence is CASSRTGPGENFSYGYTF. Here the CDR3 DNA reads TGTGCCAGCTCACGTACCGGCCCGGGAGAGAATTTTTCCTATGGCTACACCTTC.

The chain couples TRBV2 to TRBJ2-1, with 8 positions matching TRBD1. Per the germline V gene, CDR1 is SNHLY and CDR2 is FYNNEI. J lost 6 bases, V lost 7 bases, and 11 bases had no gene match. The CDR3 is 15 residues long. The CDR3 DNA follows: TGTGCCAGCATCGAATTCCGGGACAGGCCCAATGAGCAGTTCTTC. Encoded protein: CASIEFRDRPNEQFF.

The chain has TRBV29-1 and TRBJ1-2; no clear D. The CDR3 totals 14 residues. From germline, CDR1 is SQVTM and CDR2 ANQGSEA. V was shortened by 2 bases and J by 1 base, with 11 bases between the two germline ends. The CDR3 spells CSVENDRFNYGYTF. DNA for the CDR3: TGCAGCGTTGAAAATGATAGATTTAACTATGGCTACACCTTC.

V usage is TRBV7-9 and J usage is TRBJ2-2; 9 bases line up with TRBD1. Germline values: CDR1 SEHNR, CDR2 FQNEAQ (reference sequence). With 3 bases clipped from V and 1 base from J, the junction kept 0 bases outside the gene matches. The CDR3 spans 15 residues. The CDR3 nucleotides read TGTGCCAGCAGCTTGGGACAGGGGAACACCGGGGAGCTGTTTTTT. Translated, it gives CASSLGQGNTGELFF.

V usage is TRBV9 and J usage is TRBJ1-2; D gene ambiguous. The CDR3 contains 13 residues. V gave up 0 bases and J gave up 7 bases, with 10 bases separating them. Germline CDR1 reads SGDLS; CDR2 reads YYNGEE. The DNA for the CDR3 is TGTGCCAGCAGCGTAGACCGGGCGGGTGGCTACACCTTC. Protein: CASSVDRAGGYTF.

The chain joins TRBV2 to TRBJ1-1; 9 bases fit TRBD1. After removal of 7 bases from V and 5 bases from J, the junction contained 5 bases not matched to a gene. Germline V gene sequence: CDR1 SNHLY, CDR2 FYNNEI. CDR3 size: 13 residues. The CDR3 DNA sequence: TGTGCCAGCAAACAGGGGGCGGTTACTGAAGCTTTCTTT. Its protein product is CASKQGAVTEAFF.

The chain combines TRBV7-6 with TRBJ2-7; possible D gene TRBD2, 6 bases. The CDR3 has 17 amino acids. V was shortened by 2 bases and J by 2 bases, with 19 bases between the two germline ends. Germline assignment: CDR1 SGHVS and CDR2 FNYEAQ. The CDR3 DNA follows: TGTGCCAGCAGCTTATCTTCTAGCGCCTACAAAACCTACGAGCAGTACTTC. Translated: CASSLSSSAYKTYEQYF.

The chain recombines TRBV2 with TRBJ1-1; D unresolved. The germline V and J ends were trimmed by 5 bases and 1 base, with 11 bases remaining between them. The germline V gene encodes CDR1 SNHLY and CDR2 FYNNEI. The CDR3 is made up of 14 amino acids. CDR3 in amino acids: CASSYTVTNTEAFF. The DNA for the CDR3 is TGTGCCAGCAGTTATACAGTCACGAACACTGAAGCTTTCTTT. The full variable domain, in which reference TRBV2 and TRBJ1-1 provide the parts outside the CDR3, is EPEVTQTPSHQVTQMGQEVILRCVPISNHLYFYWYRQILGQKVEFLVSFYNNEISEKSEIFDDQFSVERPDGSNFTLKIRSTKLEDSAMYFCASSYTVTNTEAFFGQGTRLTVV.

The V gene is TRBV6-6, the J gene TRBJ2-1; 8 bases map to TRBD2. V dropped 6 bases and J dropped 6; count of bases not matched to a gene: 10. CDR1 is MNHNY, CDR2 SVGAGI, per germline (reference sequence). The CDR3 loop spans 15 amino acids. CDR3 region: CASSPGREGPNEQFF. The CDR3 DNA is TGTGCCAGCAGCCCCGGGAGGGAGGGCCCCAATGAGCAGTTCTTC.

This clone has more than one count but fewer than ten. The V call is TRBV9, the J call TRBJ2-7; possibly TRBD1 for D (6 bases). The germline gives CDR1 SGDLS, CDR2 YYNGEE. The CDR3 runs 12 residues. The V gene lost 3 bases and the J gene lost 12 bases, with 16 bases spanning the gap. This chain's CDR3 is CASSGKDSGVYF. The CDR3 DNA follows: TGTGCCAGCAGCGGCAAGGACAGTGGGGTGTACTTC. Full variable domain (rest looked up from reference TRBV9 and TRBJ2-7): DSGVTQTPKHLITATGQRVTLRCSPRSGDLSVYWYQQSLDQGLQFLIQYYNGEERAKGNILERFSAQQFPDLHSELNLSSLELGDSALYFCASSGKDSGVYFGPGTRLTVT.